This T cell receptor (beta chain) was documented in a study of OX40 agonist ivuxolimab in advanced cancers. Across the whole study: Hepatocellular carcinoma, melanoma, renal cell or head and neck cancer occurred in dose-escalation patients. The eligibility criteria allowed prior anti-PD-1, anti-PD-L1 or anti-CTLA-4 therapy, and under 50% had some. Partial responses, seen in three patients, involved one hepatocellular carcinoma and two cutaneous melanomas.

The repertoire was sequenced with immunoSEQ multiplex PCR; TCRdb's copy has only in-frame clones and lacks some. Seen here are around 26,000 clones, about 76% observed once, and the top ten hold about 32%. The germline V gene has CDR1 SEHNR and CDR2 FQNEAQ (reference sequence). Trimming took 5 bases from V and 0 from J; bases not matched to a gene: 15. The CDR3 has 19 residues. Study-wide results and limits: CD4+ and CD8+ blood T cells expanded clonally by week 6 at 0.1 to 3.0 mg/kg.

This clone occurred a few times. The antigen is not known. The clonotype originates from an adult with an advanced solid tumor such as melanoma, head and neck, liver or kidney cancer. This chain links TRBV7-9 with TRBJ2-3; TRBD2 aligns across 9 bases. Here the sequenced sample was CD4+ or CD8+ T cells sorted from blood, taken in a trial of the OX40 agonist ivuxolimab. The CDR3 region has the DNA TGTGCCAGCAGCCCCCCCCGTAAGCTAGCGGGGACTAGCACAGATACGCAGTATTTT. Its protein is CASSPPRKLAGTSTDTQYF.